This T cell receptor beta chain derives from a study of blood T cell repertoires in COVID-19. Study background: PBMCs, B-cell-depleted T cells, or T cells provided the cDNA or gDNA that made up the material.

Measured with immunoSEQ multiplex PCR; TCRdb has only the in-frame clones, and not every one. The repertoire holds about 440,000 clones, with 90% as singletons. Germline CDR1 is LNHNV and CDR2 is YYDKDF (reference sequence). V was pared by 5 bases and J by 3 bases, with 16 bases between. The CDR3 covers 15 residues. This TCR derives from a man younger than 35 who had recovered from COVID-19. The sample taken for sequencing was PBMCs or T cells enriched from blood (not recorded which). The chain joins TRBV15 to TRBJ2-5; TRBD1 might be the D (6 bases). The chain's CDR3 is CATSSQGVYEETQYF. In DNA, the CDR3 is TGTGCCACCAGCTCACAGGGAGTGTACGAAGAGACCCAGTACTTC. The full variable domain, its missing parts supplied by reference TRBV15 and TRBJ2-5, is DAMVIQNPRYQVTQFGKPVTLSCSQTLNHNVMYWYQQKSSQAPKLLFHYYDKDFNNEADTPDNFQSRRPNTSFCFLDIRSPGLGDTAMYLCATSSQGVYEETQYFGPGTRLLVL.